The rows below give T cell receptor beta chains drawn from one sample of a study of beta chain features in type 1 diabetes. Some clones are missing from TCRdb's copy, which holds only in-frame ones; the method was immunoSEQ multiplex PCR. The table records 250,000 or so clones, over 20% of them present only once. The source material was naive CD4+ T cells from blood. All receptors derive from a woman between 40 and 50 years old with type 1 diabetes. Each CDR3 is given with its conserved first and last residue. Fields, in order: V gene, clone size, D gene, J gene, CDR3 protein, CDR3 DNA. D genes are given only for firm matches. Clone size is stated in some rows and not others, as once, few, many or a class when expanded.

V gene: TRBV4-1
clone size: .
D gene: TRBD1
J gene: TRBJ2-7
CDR3 protein: CASSAGTGLTPPYYEQYF
CDR3 DNA: TGCGCCAGCAGTGCCGGGACAGGGCTTACTCCTCCTTACTACGAGCAGTACTTC

V gene: TRBV9
clone size: few
D gene: .
J gene: TRBJ2-6
CDR3 protein: CASSARDIPTFTSSGANVLTF
CDR3 DNA: TGTGCCAGCAGCGCAAGGGACATCCCGACCTTCACGAGCTCTGGGGCCAACGTCCTGACTTTC

V gene: TRBV5-1
clone size: .
D gene: .
J gene: TRBJ1-5
CDR3 protein: CASSAGAGPDNNQPQHF
CDR3 DNA: TGCGCCAGCAGCGCGGGGGCTGGCCCAGACAACAATCAGCCCCAGCATTTT

V gene: TRBV4-1
clone size: .
D gene: TRBD1
J gene: TRBJ2-7
CDR3 protein: CASSRSGTGLDYEQYF
CDR3 DNA: TGCGCCAGCAGCCGGTCCGGGACAGGCCTTGACTACGAGCAGTACTTC

V gene: TRBV5-1
clone size: .
D gene: TRBD2
J gene: TRBJ2-7
CDR3 protein: CASSFSSGGAYEQYF
CDR3 DNA: TGCGCCAGCAGCTTCTCTAGCGGAGGAGCCTACGAGCAGTACTTC

V gene: TRBV5-4
clone size: few
D gene: .
J gene: TRBJ1-4
CDR3 protein: CASSFQGINEKLFF
CDR3 DNA: TGTGCCAGCAGCTTCCAGGGAATTAATGAAAAACTGTTTTTT

V gene: TRBV5-4
clone size: .
D gene: TRBD2
J gene: TRBJ2-7
CDR3 protein: CASSLGLAGKDEQYF
CDR3 DNA: TGTGCCAGCAGCTTGGGACTAGCGGGTAAGGACGAGCAGTACTTC

V gene: TRBV28
clone size: .
D gene: .
J gene: TRBJ2-7
CDR3 protein: CASSSPTALSYEQYF
CDR3 DNA: TGTGCCAGCAGTTCCCCCACAGCCCTCTCCTACGAGCAGTACTTC

V gene: TRBV7-2
clone size: .
D gene: TRBD2
J gene: TRBJ2-2
CDR3 protein: CASSSTSGGPNTGELFF
CDR3 DNA: TGTGCCAGCAGCTCGACTAGCGGGGGCCCGAACACCGGGGAGCTGTTTTTT

V gene: TRBV4-1
clone size: few
D gene: TRBD1
J gene: TRBJ1-5
CDR3 protein: CASSQGTGNQPQHF
CDR3 DNA: TGCGCCAGCAGCCAAGGGACAGGGAATCAGCCCCAGCATTTT

V gene: TRBV5-1
clone size: .
D gene: TRBD2
J gene: TRBJ2-5
CDR3 protein: CASSFGAGAYQETQYF
CDR3 DNA: TGCGCCAGCAGCTTCGGAGCGGGGGCGTACCAAGAGACCCAGTACTTC

V gene: TRBV6-5
clone size: .
D gene: TRBD1
J gene: TRBJ2-7
CDR3 protein: CASSPLTGKYEQYF
CDR3 DNA: TGTGCCAGCAGTCCCTTGACAGGGAAATATGAGCAGTACTTC

V gene: TRBV5-4
clone size: few
D gene: TRBD1
J gene: TRBJ1-2
CDR3 protein: CASSSGGQAPDYGYTF
CDR3 DNA: TGTGCCAGCAGCTCAGGGGGACAGGCCCCCGACTATGGCTACACCTTC

V gene: TRBV28
clone size: .
D gene: .
J gene: TRBJ1-1
CDR3 protein: CASSLIQLNTEAFF
CDR3 DNA: TGTGCCAGCAGTTTGATACAGCTGAACACTGAAGCTTTCTTT

V gene: TRBV9
clone size: .
D gene: .
J gene: TRBJ2-3
CDR3 protein: CASSLHRVGGTDTQYF
CDR3 DNA: TGTGCCAGCAGCCTCCACAGGGTAGGTGGCACAGATACGCAGTATTTT

V gene: TRBV11-3
clone size: few
D gene: .
J gene: TRBJ2-2
CDR3 protein: CASSLFNTGELFF
CDR3 DNA: TGTGCCAGCAGCCTGTTCAACACCGGGGAGCTGTTTTTT

V gene: TRBV5-1
clone size: .
D gene: .
J gene: TRBJ2-7
CDR3 protein: CASSLRDKGEQYF
CDR3 DNA: TGCGCCAGCAGCCTCCGGGACAAAGGGGAGCAGTACTTC

V gene: TRBV18
clone size: once
D gene: TRBD1
J gene: TRBJ1-3
CDR3 protein: CASSPPGQGNTIYF
CDR3 DNA: TGTGCCAGCTCACCACCGGGACAGGGAAACACCATATATTTT

V gene: TRBV28
clone size: .
D gene: .
J gene: TRBJ2-5
CDR3 protein: CASSLTQETQYF
CDR3 DNA: TGTGCCAGCAGCCTAACCCAAGAGACCCAGTACTTC

V gene: TRBV7-9
clone size: .
D gene: .
J gene: TRBJ1-2
CDR3 protein: CASSLRGSNYGYTF
CDR3 DNA: TGTGCCAGCAGCTTACGAGGGAGTAACTATGGCTACACCTTC

V gene: TRBV28
clone size: .
D gene: .
J gene: TRBJ2-5
CDR3 protein: CASTGETQYF
CDR3 DNA: TGTGCCAGCACAGGAGAGACCCAGTACTTC

V gene: TRBV28
clone size: .
D gene: .
J gene: TRBJ1-5
CDR3 protein: CASSRTNSNQPQHF
CDR3 DNA: TGTGCCAGCAGTCGAACAAATAGCAATCAGCCCCAGCATTTT

V gene: TRBV9
clone size: .
D gene: .
J gene: TRBJ1-1
CDR3 protein: CASSVAGMNTEAFF
CDR3 DNA: TGTGCCAGCAGCGTCGCAGGCATGAACACTGAAGCTTTCTTT

V gene: TRBV30
clone size: .
D gene: TRBD2
J gene: TRBJ2-5
CDR3 protein: CAWSVTSARGETQYF
CDR3 DNA: TGTGCCTGGAGTGTAACTAGCGCGAGAGGGGAGACCCAGTACTTC

V gene: TRBV7-2
clone size: few
D gene: .
J gene: TRBJ2-5
CDR3 protein: CASSLQQGRQETQYF
CDR3 DNA: TGTGCCAGCAGCCTACAGCAGGGCCGGCAAGAGACCCAGTACTTC

V gene: TRBV29-1
clone size: .
D gene: .
J gene: TRBJ2-3
CDR3 protein: CSATGARPSTDTQYF
CDR3 DNA: TGCAGCGCCACTGGGGCTCGTCCTAGCACAGATACGCAGTATTTT

V gene: TRBV28
clone size: few
D gene: .
J gene: TRBJ1-5
CDR3 protein: CASSLMAGTNQPQHF
CDR3 DNA: TGTGCCAGCAGTTTAATGGCGGGAACCAATCAGCCCCAGCATTTT

V gene: TRBV5-1
clone size: .
D gene: TRBD2
J gene: TRBJ2-5
CDR3 protein: CASSSGTREETQYF
CDR3 DNA: TGCGCCAGCAGCTCCGGGACTAGGGAGGAGACCCAGTACTTC

V gene: TRBV6-5
clone size: few
D gene: .
J gene: TRBJ1-1
CDR3 protein: CASSSATGRDTEAFF
CDR3 DNA: TGTGCCAGCAGTTCCGCGACAGGCAGGGACACTGAAGCTTTCTTT

V gene: TRBV7-9
clone size: few
D gene: TRBD1
J gene: TRBJ2-5
CDR3 protein: CASSLTGEAKTQYF
CDR3 DNA: TGTGCCAGCAGCCTGACAGGGGAGGCGAAGACCCAGTACTTC